The clone carrying this T cell receptor beta chain showed up just once. The sample is drawn from a study of blood T cell repertoires in COVID-19. Study information: COVID-19 samples collected from the United States, Italy and Spain covered acute and convalescent phases. T cells, B-cell-depleted T cells, or PBMCs supplied cDNA or gDNA.

With 4 bases clipped from V and 4 bases from J, the junction kept 6 bases outside the gene matches. The CDR3 has 16 residues. Germline V gives CDR1 MNHEY, CDR2 SVGAGI. In the authors' methods: Nucleated cell number was recorded as an estimate derived from reference gene primer amplification. Profiled with immunoSEQ multiplex PCR; TCRdb holds only in-frame clones, not every one. V and J calls and clone size are those listed in that table; D and trimming were worked out from the DNA. The profile covers around 250,000 clones, with around 86% appearing a single time and 9% to 15% taken by the ten largest.

The chain links TRBV6-5 to TRBJ2-1; 11 bases are a match to TRBD1. The sequenced sample was peripheral blood. The source of this sequence is an elderly man with acute or convalescent COVID-19. In nucleotides, the CDR3 is TGTGCCAGCAGTTGGGGGACAGGGGGAGGTTACAATGAGCAGTTCTTC. Amino acids: CASSWGTGGGYNEQFF.